This is a list of T cell receptor beta chains from one sample in a study of cytomegalovirus exposure and HLA in healthy donors. Generated by immunoSEQ multiplex PCR, the TCRdb table keeps only in-frame clones and is missing some. The sample has 90,000 to 150,000 clones; 15% are singletons. Specimen: PBMCs. These TCRs come from a young woman in good health and CMV-seronegative. The CDR3 runs from the conserved cysteine through the conserved F or W. The order of the fields is CDR3 DNA, CDR3 protein, V gene, D gene, clone size, J gene. D genes are given only for firm matches. A row's size may be missing; if present it is once, few, many or a size class.

TGCGCCAGCAGCGTTGGGGGGGCCACTGAAGCTTTCTTT	CASSVGGATEAFF	TRBV5-1	.	few	TRBJ1-1
TGCGCCAGCAGCTTGGCGTATGAGCAGTTCTTC	CASSLAYEQFF	TRBV5-1	.	.	TRBJ2-1
TGTGCCAGCAGACCCCACGACCTACAGGGGGACTATGGCTACACCTTC	CASRPHDLQGDYGYTF	TRBV6-6	TRBD1	few	TRBJ1-2
TGTGCCAGCAGTTACGGGACAGCTAATGAAAAACTGTTTTTT	CASSYGTANEKLFF	TRBV28	TRBD1	.	TRBJ1-4
TGTGCCAGCAGACAACAGGGGGCTACAGATACGCAGTATTTT	CASRQQGATDTQYF	TRBV6-6	TRBD1	few	TRBJ2-3
TGTGCCAGCAGTTTAGGCACAGGGGTGAACACCGAAGCTTTCTTT	CASSLGTGVNTEAFF	TRBV28	TRBD1	few	TRBJ1-1
TGTGCCAGTAGTATAACAGTCTCTAGCTCAGTCGAGCAGTACTTC	CASSITVSSSVEQYF	TRBV19	.	few	TRBJ2-7
TGTGCCAGCAGTCCTATAGCGGGGGGGAATTCCTACAATGAGCAGTTCTTC	CASSPIAGGNSYNEQFF	TRBV28	TRBD2	.	TRBJ2-1
TGTGCCAGCAGCCAGGGGACTGGGAATGGTGAGCAGTTCTTC	CASSQGTGNGEQFF	TRBV4-2	.	few	TRBJ2-1
TGTGCCAGCAGTTATGACAGCTCCTATAATTCACCCCTCCACTTT	CASSYDSSYNSPLHF	TRBV6-6	.	.	TRBJ1-6
TGCGCCAGCAGCCACCCCCTGGAGGGAGCGCAGTATTTT	CASSHPLEGAQYF	TRBV4-1	.	.	TRBJ2-3
TGTGCCAGCAGCTTAGCGAGCGGGGGCCCCGAGACCCAGTACTTC	CASSLASGGPETQYF	TRBV11-1	TRBD2	.	TRBJ2-5
TGTGCCAGCAGCTTAGTTCGGGGGAAGTACACTGAAGCTTTCTTT	CASSLVRGKYTEAFF	TRBV13	.	.	TRBJ1-1
TGTGCCAGCAGCTGGGGAGACAGGGGCGATCAGCCCCAGCATTTT	CASSWGDRGDQPQHF	TRBV5-6	TRBD1	few	TRBJ1-5
.	CSVGPGQGRMEAFF	TRBV29-1	.	.	TRBJ1-1
TGTGCCAGCAGCACGTACAGGACTGGGGCCAACGTCCTGACTTTC	CASSTYRTGANVLTF	TRBV7-2	.	few	TRBJ2-6
TGTGCCAGCAGTCTTATAGGGACAGGCAACACCGGGGAGCTGTTTTTT	CASSLIGTGNTGELFF	TRBV28	TRBD1	few	TRBJ2-2